The T cell receptor beta chain described here comes from a study of CD4 T cells in relation to SARS-CoV-2 and coronaviruses. CD4+ T cells from unexposed donors were obtained before the COVID-19 pandemic (2011-2018). After more than eight days of culture, CD4+ T cells were isolated. TCRdb's table, derived via immunoSEQ multiplex PCR, lists solely in-frame clones and lacks some. The profile shows roughly 24,000 clones, about 76% of them singletons. Concerning this clone: What it recognizes is unknown.

CDR3 length: 14 residues. The V gene lost 0 bases and the J gene lost 5 bases, with 10 bases spanning the gap. Germline V CDR1 and CDR2: MNHEY, SMNVEV (reference sequence). The receptor was isolated from a human donor in good health. The specimen was CD4+ T cells from PBMCs, cultured in vitro. The genes are TRBV27 and TRBJ1-2; TRBD1 might be the D (6 bases). In nucleotides, the CDR3 is TGTGCCAGCAGTTTATCCGGGGGGCGGTATGGCTACACCTTC. Amino acids: CASSLSGGRYGYTF.